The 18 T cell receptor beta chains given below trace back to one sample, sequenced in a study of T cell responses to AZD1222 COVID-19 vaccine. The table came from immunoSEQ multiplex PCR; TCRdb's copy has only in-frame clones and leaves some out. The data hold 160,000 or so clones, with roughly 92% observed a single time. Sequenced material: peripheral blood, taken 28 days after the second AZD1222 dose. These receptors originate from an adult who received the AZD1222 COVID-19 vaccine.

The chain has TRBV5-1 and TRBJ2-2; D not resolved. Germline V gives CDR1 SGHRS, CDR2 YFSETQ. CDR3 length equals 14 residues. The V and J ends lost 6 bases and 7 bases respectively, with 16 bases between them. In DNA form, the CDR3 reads TGCGCCAGCACCACGCTAATGGGAAACGGGGAGCTGTTTTTT. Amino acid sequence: CASTTLMGNGELFF.

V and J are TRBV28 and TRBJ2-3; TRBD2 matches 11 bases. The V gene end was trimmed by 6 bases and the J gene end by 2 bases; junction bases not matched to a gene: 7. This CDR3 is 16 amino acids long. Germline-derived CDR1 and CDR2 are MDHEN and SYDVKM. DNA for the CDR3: TGTGCCAGCAGCCTACTAGCGGGAGTTTACACAGATACGCAGTATTTT. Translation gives CASSLLAGVYTDTQYF.

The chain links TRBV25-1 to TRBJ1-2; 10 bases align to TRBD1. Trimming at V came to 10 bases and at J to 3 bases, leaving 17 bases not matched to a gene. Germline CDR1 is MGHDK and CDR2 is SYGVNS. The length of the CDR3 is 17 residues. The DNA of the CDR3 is TGTGCCACCCTTACAACTCCGGGACAGGGGTTCGACTATGGCTACACCTTC. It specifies CATLTTPGQGFDYGYTF.

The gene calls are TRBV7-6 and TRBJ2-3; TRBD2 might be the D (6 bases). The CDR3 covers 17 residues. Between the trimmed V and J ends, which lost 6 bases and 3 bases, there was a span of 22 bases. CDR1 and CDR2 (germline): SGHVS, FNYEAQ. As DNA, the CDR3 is TGTGCCAGCAGTTCTCGGGGAGGACGAGGAGGGACAGATACGCAGTATTTT. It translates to CASSSRGGRGGTDTQYF.

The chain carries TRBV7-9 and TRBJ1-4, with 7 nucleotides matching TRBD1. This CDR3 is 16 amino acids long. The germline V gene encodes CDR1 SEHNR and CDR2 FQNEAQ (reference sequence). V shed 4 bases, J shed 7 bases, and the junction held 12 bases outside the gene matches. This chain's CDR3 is CASSSATGAVGEKLFF. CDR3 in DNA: TGTGCCAGCAGCTCCGCTACAGGGGCGGTCGGTGAAAAACTGTTTTTT.

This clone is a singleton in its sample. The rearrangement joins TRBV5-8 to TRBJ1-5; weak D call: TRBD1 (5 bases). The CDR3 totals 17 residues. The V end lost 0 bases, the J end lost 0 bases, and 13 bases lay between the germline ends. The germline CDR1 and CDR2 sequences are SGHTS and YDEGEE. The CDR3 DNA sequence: TGTGCCAGCAGCTTGGTCACGACAGTAACTAGCAATCAGCCCCAGCATTTT. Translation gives CASSLVTTVTSNQPQHF.

CDR3 DNA: TGTGCCAGTAGTAACCGGGACAGGGTGGTCAATGAGCAGTTCTTC. This translates into CASSNRDRVVNEQFF. This chain uses TRBV19 with TRBJ2-1, with TRBD1 matching over 9 bases. Germline CDR1 LNHDA, CDR2 SQIVND (reference sequence). The length of the CDR3 is 15 residues. J was trimmed by 6 bases and V by 4 bases; bases with no gene match: 7. The complete variable domain, with remaining parts taken from reference TRBV19 and TRBJ2-1, reads DGGITQSPKYLFRKEGQNVTLSCEQNLNHDAMYWYRQDPGQGLRLIYYSQIVNDFQKGDIAEGYSVSREKKESFPLTVTSAQKNPTAFYLCASSNRDRVVNEQFFGPGTRLTVL.

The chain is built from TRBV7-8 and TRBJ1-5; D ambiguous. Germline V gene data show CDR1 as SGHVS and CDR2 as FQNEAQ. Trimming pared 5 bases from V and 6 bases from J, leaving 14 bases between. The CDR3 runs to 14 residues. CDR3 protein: CASSPDLGSQPQHF. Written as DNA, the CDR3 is TGTGCCAGCAGCCCCGACCTGGGGAGTCAGCCCCAGCATTTT.

CDR3: CASSQMTGLKIEKLFF. CDR3 coding DNA: TGCGCCAGCAGCCAAATGACAGGGCTTAAAATTGAAAAACTGTTTTTT. This chain joins TRBV4-3 and TRBJ1-4, with TRBD1 identical over 7 bases. This CDR3 comprises 16 residues. The V and J ends lost 2 bases and 7 bases, in that order; junction bases with no gene match: 10. Germline assignment: CDR1 LGHNA and CDR2 YSLEER.

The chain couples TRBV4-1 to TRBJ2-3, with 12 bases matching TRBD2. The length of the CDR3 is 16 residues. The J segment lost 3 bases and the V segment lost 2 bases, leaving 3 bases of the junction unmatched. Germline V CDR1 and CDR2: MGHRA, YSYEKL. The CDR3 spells CASSQLLAGGTDTQYF. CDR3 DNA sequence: TGCGCCAGCAGCCAATTACTAGCGGGGGGAACAGATACGCAGTATTTT.

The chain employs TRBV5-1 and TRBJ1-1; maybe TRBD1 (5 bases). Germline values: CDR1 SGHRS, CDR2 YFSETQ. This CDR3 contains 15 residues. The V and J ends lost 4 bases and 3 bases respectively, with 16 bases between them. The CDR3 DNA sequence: TGCGCCAGCAGCCCTCGGACGGGAGGGGACACTGAAGCTTTCTTT. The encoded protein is CASSPRTGGDTEAFF.

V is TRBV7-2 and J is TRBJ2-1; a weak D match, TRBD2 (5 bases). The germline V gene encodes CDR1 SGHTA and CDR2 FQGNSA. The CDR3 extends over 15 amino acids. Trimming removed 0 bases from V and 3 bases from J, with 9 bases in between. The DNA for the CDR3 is TGTGCCAGCAGCTTAGCGGGAGAGAACTACAATGAGCAGTTCTTC. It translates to CASSLAGENYNEQFF.

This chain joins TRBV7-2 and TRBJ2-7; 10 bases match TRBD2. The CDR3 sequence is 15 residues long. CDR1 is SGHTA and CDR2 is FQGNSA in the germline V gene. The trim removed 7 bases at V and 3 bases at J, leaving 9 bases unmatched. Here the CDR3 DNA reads TGTGCCAGCACTAGCGGGAGTAGGGGGGGCTACGAGCAGTACTTC. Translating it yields CASTSGSRGGYEQYF.

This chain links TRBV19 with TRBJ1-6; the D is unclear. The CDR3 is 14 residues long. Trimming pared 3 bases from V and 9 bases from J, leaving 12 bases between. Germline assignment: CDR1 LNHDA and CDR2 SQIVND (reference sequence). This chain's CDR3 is CASSIGNWGSPLHF. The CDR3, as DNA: TGTGCCAGTAGTATCGGTAATTGGGGTTCACCCCTCCACTTT.

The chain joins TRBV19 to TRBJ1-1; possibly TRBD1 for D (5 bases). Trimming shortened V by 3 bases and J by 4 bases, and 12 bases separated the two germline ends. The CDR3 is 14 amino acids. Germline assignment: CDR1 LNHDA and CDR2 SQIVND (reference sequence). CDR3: CASSMTAGTTEAFF. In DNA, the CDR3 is TGTGCCAGTAGTATGACTGCTGGGACCACTGAAGCTTTCTTT.

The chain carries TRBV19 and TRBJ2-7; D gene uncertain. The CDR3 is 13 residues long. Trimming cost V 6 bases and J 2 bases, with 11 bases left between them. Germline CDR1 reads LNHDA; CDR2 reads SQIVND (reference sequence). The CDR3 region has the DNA TGTGCCAGTAGCAACGGTGGGACCTACGAGCAGTACTTC. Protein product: CASSNGGTYEQYF.

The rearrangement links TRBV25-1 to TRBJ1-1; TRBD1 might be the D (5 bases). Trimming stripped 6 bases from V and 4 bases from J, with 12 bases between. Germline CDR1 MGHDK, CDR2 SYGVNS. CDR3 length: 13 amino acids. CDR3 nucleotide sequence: TGTGCCAGCAGCCCCACAGGTCGCACTGAAGCTTTCTTT. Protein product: CASSPTGRTEAFF.

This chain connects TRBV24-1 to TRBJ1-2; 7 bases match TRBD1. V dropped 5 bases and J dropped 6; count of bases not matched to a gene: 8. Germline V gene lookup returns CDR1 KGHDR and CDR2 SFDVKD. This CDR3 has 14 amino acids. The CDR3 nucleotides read TGTGCCACCAGTGCCCAAGACAGGGAGAATGGCTACACCTTC. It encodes CATSAQDRENGYTF.